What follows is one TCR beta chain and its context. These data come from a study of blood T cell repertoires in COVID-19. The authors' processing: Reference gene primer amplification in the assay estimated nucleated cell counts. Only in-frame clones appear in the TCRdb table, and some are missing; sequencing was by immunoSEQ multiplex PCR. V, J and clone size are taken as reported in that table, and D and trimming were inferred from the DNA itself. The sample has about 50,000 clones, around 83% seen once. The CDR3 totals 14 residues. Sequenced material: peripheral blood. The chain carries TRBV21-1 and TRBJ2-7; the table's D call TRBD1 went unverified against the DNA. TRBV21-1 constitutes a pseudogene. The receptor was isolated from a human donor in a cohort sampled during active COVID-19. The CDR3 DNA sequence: TGTGCCAGCAGCAGAGCCGGGACAGGGGGCAGGCAGTACTTC. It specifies CASSRAGTGGRQYF.